This TCR beta chain was sequenced during a study of T cells in localized non-small cell lung cancer. Sequencing used immunoSEQ multiplex PCR; TCRdb keeps in-frame clones, though not all of them. The sample contains about 19,000 clones, 91% of which appear only once. Regarding this clone: Its antigen remains unidentified.

CDR1 is ENHRY and CDR2 is SYGVKD in the germline V gene. The CDR3 loop spans 17 amino acids. V lost 6 bases, J lost 5 bases, and 13 bases stayed unmatched. Overall study results and limits: Appearance in adjacent lung was seen for a median around 55 of the top 100 tumor clones.

The clonotype comes from a woman aged 35 to 70 with stage I lung adenocarcinoma. The rearrangement uses TRBV10-3 and TRBJ2-1; 10 bases agree with TRBD1. The sequencing here drew on peripheral blood, taken before any cancer treatment. The DNA for the CDR3 is TGTGCCATCAGGGCGGGACAGGGGAGACTGATCGACAATGAGCAGTTCTTC. Its translation is CAIRAGQGRLIDNEQFF.